The sample holds many counts of the clone carrying this T cell receptor beta chain. The time point: technical triplicate 2. This sample is drawn from a study of neurological immune-mediated disorders. TCRdb independently ran MiXCR on the 5' RACE reads; one entry per CDR3 protein. The table has about 59,000 distinct CDR3 sequences, more than 20% seen once. Per the germline V gene, CDR1 is DFQATT and CDR2 is SNEGSKA (reference sequence). This CDR3 is built from 14 residues. The V and J ends lost 1 base and 4 bases respectively, with 12 bases between them. This sequence was found in a man aged 60-69 years with HTLV-1-associated myelopathy (HAM/TSP). The J gene is TRBJ2-3, the V gene TRBV20-1; D may be TRBD2 (6 bases). The specimen was PBMCs. This CDR3 reads CSARGVGRPDTQYF. Here the CDR3 DNA reads TGCAGTGCTAGAGGGGTCGGGAGACCAGATACGCAGTATTTT.